A single sample is the source of the 25 T cell receptor beta chains below, sequenced in a study of blood T cell repertoires in COVID-19. Here immunoSEQ multiplex PCR was the method, and the copy in TCRdb shows in-frame clones only, minus some. The profile shows about 290,000 clones, approximately 89% of them singletons. Sequenced sample: peripheral blood. These TCRs come from a woman aged 25 to 45 with COVID-19, enrolled during active disease.

The chain links TRBV7-2 to TRBJ1-2; D is unclear. Trimming shortened V by 5 bases and J by 1 base, and 8 bases separated the two germline ends. CDR3 size: 13 residues. Germline V CDR1 and CDR2: SGHTA, FQGNSA. CDR3: CASSLQINYGYTF. Here the CDR3 DNA reads TGTGCCAGCAGCCTCCAGATTAACTATGGCTACACCTTC.

The chain links TRBV14 to TRBJ2-5, with TRBD2 matching 11 bases. Trimming took 4 bases from V and 7 from J; bases not matched to a gene: 8. Looked up from germline, CDR1 is SGHDN and CDR2 is FVKESK. This CDR3 has 15 amino acids. CDR3 sequence reads: CASSRTTSGAGTQYF. The CDR3 nucleotides read TGTGCCAGCAGCCGGACGACTAGCGGGGCGGGGACCCAGTACTTC.

The J gene is TRBJ1-5, the V gene TRBV6-4, with D possibly TRBD1 on 5 matching bases. Per the germline V gene, CDR1 is MRHNA and CDR2 is SNTAGT. This CDR3 comprises 15 residues. The V end was cut by 0 bases, the J end by 5 bases, with 11 bases between. The CDR3 coding sequence is TGTGCCAGCAGTGACTCACGGGGGTTCCATCAGCCCCAGCATTTT. Residues: CASSDSRGFHQPQHF.

V and J are TRBV19 and TRBJ1-5, with D possibly being TRBD1 (5 bases). V was trimmed by 6 bases and J by 1 base, leaving 13 bases between them. The CDR3 is made up of 15 amino acids. Germline CDR1 and CDR2: LNHDA and SQIVND (reference sequence). Written as DNA, the CDR3 is TGTGCCAGTAGCTCCCGTGGGGCGAGCAATCAGCCCCAGCATTTT. Its translation is CASSSRGASNQPQHF.

V usage is TRBV5-1 and J usage is TRBJ2-1, with D tentatively TRBD1 (6 bases). Trimming stripped 4 bases from V and 10 bases from J, with 18 bases between. There are 14 residues in the CDR3. Looked up from germline, CDR1 is SGHRS and CDR2 is YFSETQ. For the CDR3, the DNA is TGCGCCAGCAGCGGGACGTCCGGGACAAGAGAGCAGTTCTTC. Translating gives CASSGTSGTREQFF.

The chain joins TRBV29-1 to TRBJ1-2; TRBD1 is a possible D gene (6 bases). The CDR3 totals 13 residues. Trimming removed 6 bases from V and 2 bases from J, with 13 bases in between. Germline V gives CDR1 SQVTM, CDR2 ANQGSEA. In nucleotides, the CDR3 is TGCAGCGTGGGCAGGGGCGGCAACTATGGCTACACCTTC. The encoded protein is CSVGRGGNYGYTF.

This chain uses TRBV5-6 with TRBJ1-3; no definite D call. CDR3 length: 13 residues. CDR1 is SGHDT, CDR2 YYEEEE, per germline. Trimming removed 1 base at V and 2 bases at J, with 4 bases between. The CDR3, as DNA: TGTGCCAGCAGCTTGTACACTGGAAACACCATATATTTT. Protein sequence: CASSLYTGNTIYF.

This sequence joins TRBV28 and TRBJ2-1, with TRBD2 matching over 13 bases. The CDR3 is 16 amino acids. Trimming cost V 6 bases and J 9 bases; bases outside gene matches: 11. Looked up from germline, CDR1 is MDHEN and CDR2 is SYDVKM. Here the CDR3 DNA reads TGTGCCAGCAGAGCCGGAGGACTAGCGGGGGCGGGTGAGCAGTTCTTC. Amino acids: CASRAGGLAGAGEQFF.

The genes are TRBV24-1 and TRBJ2-1; no clear D. Germline CDR1 reads KGHDR; CDR2 reads SFDVKD. V was cut by 2 bases and J by 5 bases, with 12 bases left in between. The CDR3 runs to 15 residues. The CDR3 DNA follows: TGTGCCACCAGTGATTCTGGCCCCACTAACAATGAGCAGTTCTTC. This encodes CATSDSGPTNNEQFF.

The CDR3 DNA reads TGTGCCAGCAGTGGACAGGGCAGCTCTGGGGCCAACGTCCTGACTTTC. It yields the protein CASSGQGSSGANVLTF. This chain joins TRBV2 and TRBJ2-6, with 7 bases aligning to TRBD1. V shed 4 bases, J shed 0 bases, and the junction held 3 bases outside the gene matches. The CDR3 has 16 residues. Germline CDR1 and CDR2: SNHLY and FYNNEI.

V is TRBV10-1 and J is TRBJ1-1; the D is unclear. From germline, CDR1 is WNHNN and CDR2 SYGVQD (reference sequence). The CDR3 loop spans 12 amino acids. V lost 6 bases and J 9 bases, leaving 14 bases between the germline ends. The CDR3: CASRKNGEKAFF. The CDR3 DNA reads TGCGCCAGCAGAAAAAACGGGGAGAAAGCTTTCTTT.

CDR3 sequence: CATSDATGPTDTQYF. The CDR3 region has the DNA TGTGCCACCAGTGATGCGACGGGTCCCACAGATACGCAGTATTTT. The chain employs TRBV24-1 and TRBJ2-3; D gene uncertain. This CDR3 contains 15 residues. V lost 3 bases to trimming and J lost 2 bases, with 11 bases between them. Per germline, CDR1 KGHDR and CDR2 SFDVKD.

V is TRBV5-1 and J is TRBJ2-5; TRBD1 aligns across 8 bases. Germline CDR1 SGHRS, CDR2 YFSETQ. After removal of 3 bases from V and 4 bases from J, the junction contained 8 bases not matched to a gene. The CDR3 runs 15 residues. CDR3 DNA sequence: TGCGCCAGCAGCTACCGACAGGGGCACGGAGAGACCCAGTACTTC. Protein sequence: CASSYRQGHGETQYF.

This chain uses TRBV19 with TRBJ1-2, with D uncertain. V was clipped by 4 bases and J by 8 bases, with 17 bases between them. Germline V gene data show CDR1 as LNHDA and CDR2 as SQIVND (reference sequence). The CDR3 extends over 14 amino acids. CDR3 region: CASSTLTGGRGYTF. DNA of the CDR3: TGTGCCAGTAGTACCCTCACCGGAGGGAGAGGCTACACCTTC.

V is TRBV3-1 (or the pseudogene TRBV3-2) and J is TRBJ2-5; weak D call: TRBD1 (5 bases). This CDR3 contains 17 residues. Trimming removed 3 bases at V and 2 bases at J, with 19 bases between. From germline, CDR1 is LGHDT and CDR2 YNNKEL (reference sequence). The CDR3, as DNA: TGTGCCAGCAGCCACCAAGGGGCGGACCGCCAACAAGAGACCCAGTACTTC. Encoded protein: CASSHQGADRQQETQYF.

Concerning this clone: The sample contains more than one DNA sequence encoding this CDR3. The gene calls are TRBV5-1 and TRBJ1-1, with D possibly matching TRBD1 (6 bases). The CDR3 is 13 residues long. Trimming took 2 bases from V and 1 from J, leaving 6 bases between them. Looked up from germline, CDR1 is SGHRS and CDR2 is YFSETQ. CDR3: CASSLGGNTEAFF. In nucleotides, the CDR3 is TGCGCCAGCAGCTTAGGGGGGAACACTGAAGCTTTCTTT. Full variable domain (remainder filled in from reference TRBV5-1 and TRBJ1-1): KAGVTQTPRYLIKTRGQQVTLSCSPISGHRSVSWYQQTPGQGLQFLFEYFSETQRNKGNFPGRFSGRQFSNSRSEMNVSTLELGDSALYLCASSLGGNTEAFFGQGTRLTVV.

The gene calls are TRBV11-2 and TRBJ2-2, with D possibly TRBD2 on 5 matching bases. This CDR3 has 13 residues. Germline-derived CDR1 and CDR2 are SGHAT and FQNNGV. Between the trimmed V and J ends, which lost 5 bases and 5 bases, there was a span of 9 bases. CDR3 protein: CASSQPGTGELFF. In DNA, the CDR3 is TGTGCCAGCAGCCAGCCGGGGACCGGGGAGCTGTTTTTT.

This clone was counted a single time. The chain employs TRBV7-9 and TRBJ2-2, with 11 bases identical to TRBD2. Germline lookup yields CDR1 SEHNR and CDR2 FQNEAQ (reference sequence). J lost 7 bases, V lost 5 bases, and 6 bases had no gene match. The CDR3 covers 15 residues. The CDR3 DNA is TGTGCCAGCAGCCTGGGACTAGCGGCGTTCGGGGAGCTGTTTTTT. This codes for CASSLGLAAFGELFF.

V is TRBV6-5 and J is TRBJ2-7; 9 nucleotides align to TRBD1. J was trimmed by 3 bases and V by 5 bases; bases with no gene match: 8. The CDR3 has 15 residues. CDR1 is MNHEY, CDR2 SVGAGI, per germline. The DNA of the CDR3 is TGTGCCAGCAGTCAATCCGGGACAGGGTACTACGAGCAGTACTTC. It specifies CASSQSGTGYYEQYF.

The chain joins TRBV10-3 to TRBJ2-2; possibly TRBD2 for D (5 bases). Germline assignment: CDR1 ENHRY and CDR2 SYGVKD. Trimming shortened V by 0 bases and J by 2 bases, and 16 bases separated the two germline ends. This CDR3 is 18 amino acids long. CDR3 DNA sequence: TGTGCCATCAGTGAGTCGAGCTCGGCTAGCCCAAACACCGGGGAGCTGTTTTTT. The encoded protein is CAISESSSASPNTGELFF.

The V gene is TRBV6-5, the J gene TRBJ1-5; 8 nucleotides agree with TRBD1. Trimming took 5 bases from V and 4 from J; bases not matched to a gene: 7. The CDR3 contains 15 residues. Germline lookup yields CDR1 MNHEY and CDR2 SVGAGI. Written as DNA, the CDR3 is TGTGCCAGCAGTAAAACAGGGGGTGATAATCAGCCCCAGCATTTT. Residues: CASSKTGGDNQPQHF.

This clone came up a few times. The V gene is TRBV5-1, the J gene TRBJ2-2, with 14 bases lining up with TRBD2. Germline V gene sequence: CDR1 SGHRS, CDR2 YFSETQ. The V gene end was trimmed by 3 bases and the J gene end by 0 bases; junction bases not matched to a gene: 4. This CDR3 is 18 amino acids long. The chain's CDR3 is CASSWGTSGGPNTGELFF. CDR3 sequence (DNA): TGCGCCAGCAGCTGGGGGACTAGCGGGGGCCCGAACACCGGGGAGCTGTTTTTT.

The CDR3 bases are TGTGCCAGCAGCCAAGATCGTCCAGGGGGAATGAGAAGCACCATATATTTT. Translation gives CASSQDRPGGMRSTIYF. This chain joins TRBV3-1 (or the pseudogene TRBV3-2) and TRBJ1-3, with 7 bases lining up with TRBD1. Germline V lookup: CDR1 LGHDT, CDR2 YNNKEL (reference sequence). J lost 9 bases, V lost 0 bases, and 14 bases had no gene match. This CDR3 comprises 17 residues.

The chain couples TRBV5-8 to TRBJ1-1; 9 nucleotides match TRBD1. Germline V lookup: CDR1 SGHTS, CDR2 YDEGEE. V was pared by 2 bases and J by 4 bases, with 15 bases of the junction left unmatched. This CDR3 spans 18 amino acids. CDR3 sequence reads: CASSFPLRDREFRTEAFF. CDR3 sequence (DNA): TGTGCCAGCAGCTTCCCCCTCCGGGACAGGGAGTTTCGCACTGAAGCTTTCTTT. The variable domain in full, completed from reference TRBV5-8 and TRBJ1-1, reads EAGVTQSPTHLIKTRGQQATLRCSPISGHTSVYWYQQALGLGLQFLLWYDEGEERNRGNFPPRFSGRQFPNYSSELNVNALELEDSALYLCASSFPLRDREFRTEAFFGQGTRLTVV.

The chain recombines TRBV19 with TRBJ1-2; 9 positions match TRBD1. Germline assignment: CDR1 LNHDA and CDR2 SQIVND (reference sequence). The CDR3 consists of 12 residues. V lost 5 bases to trimming and J lost 6 bases; unmatched junction nucleotides: 1. The CDR3, as DNA: TGTGCCAGTAGTGACAGGGGGAATGGCTACACCTTC. As protein: CASSDRGNGYTF.